These 14 T cell receptor beta chains were sequenced from one sample in a study of T cells in Graves' hyperthyroidism and ophthalmopathy. The TCR beta CDR3 regions underwent amplification using RNA transcripts as the source. HTBI primers were employed in a first-round RT-PCR of the TCR CDR3. MiXCR, run by TCRdb on the multiplex PCR reads, gives a single entry per CDR3 protein. The repertoire holds 250,000 or so distinct CDR3 sequences, with over 12% as singletons. Sequenced input: blood. The receptors were sampled from a woman in her 50s with Graves' hyperthyroidism that later progressed to Graves' ophthalmopathy.

The chain links TRBV7-2 to TRBJ2-7, with D perhaps TRBD2 (5 bases). The CDR3 runs 15 residues. The germline CDR1 and CDR2 sequences are SGHTA and FQGNSA. V was pared by 0 bases and J by 0 bases, with 9 bases between. The CDR3 spells CASSLAFGISYEQYF. The CDR3 region has the DNA TGTGCCAGCAGCTTAGCTTTCGGGATCTCCTACGAGCAGTACTTC.

Comments on this clonotype: A read error may account for a junction end that differs from germline. This rearrangement joins TRBV20-1 to TRBJ2-6; D may be TRBD1 (5 bases). The germline V gene encodes CDR1 DFQATT and CDR2 SNEGSKA (reference sequence). CDR3 length: 16 residues. The CDR3 spells CSARDHTGSGASVLTF. CDR3 nucleotide sequence: TGCAGTGCTAGAGATCATACGGGTAGTGGGGCCAGCGTCCTGACTTTC.

Ten or more counts support this clonotype. This chain uses TRBV6-6 with TRBJ2-3; the D gene could be TRBD1 or TRBD2 (5 bases each). V gave up 2 bases and J gave up 6 bases, with 15 bases separating them. From germline, CDR1 is MNHNY and CDR2 SVGAGI (reference sequence). CDR3 length: 15 residues. The CDR3 DNA sequence: TGTGCCAGCAGTTACGGGGGTTCCATCAGGGATACGCAGTATTTT. Its protein product is CASSYGGSIRDTQYF.

This clonotype has ten or more counts. V usage is TRBV28 and J usage is TRBJ2-2; 10 bases agree with TRBD1. Trimming removed 10 bases from V and 4 bases from J; junction bases left unmatched: 6. Germline CDR1 and CDR2: MDHEN and SYDVKM. The CDR3 is 14 residues long. The CDR3: CATYGTGVTGELFF. The CDR3 coding sequence is TGTGCCACCTACGGGACAGGGGTCACCGGGGAGCTGTTTTTT. Variable domain in full (rest from reference TRBV28 and TRBJ2-2): DVKVTQSSRYLVKRTGEKVFLECVQDMDHENMFWYRQDPGLGLRLIYFSYDVKMKEKGDIPEGYSVSREKKERFSLILESASTNQTSMYLCATYGTGVTGELFFGEGSRLTVL.

V gene TRBV27 combines with J gene TRBJ2-3; 11 nucleotides agree with TRBD2. This CDR3 region has 16 residues. J was trimmed by 5 bases and V by 5 bases; bases with no gene match: 9. CDR1 is MNHEY, CDR2 SMNVEV, per germline (reference sequence). This chain's CDR3 is CASSRRLAGQVDTQYF. CDR3 coding DNA: TGTGCCAGCAGTCGAAGACTAGCGGGACAGGTAGATACGCAGTATTTT.

Of note for this clonotype: A much larger clone lies one base from this, so it may be a read error. The chain is built from TRBV5-6 and TRBJ2-1; D may match TRBD1 or TRBD2 (5 bases each). The CDR3 has 13 residues. Trimming removed 4 bases at V and 5 bases at J, with 10 bases between. Germline CDR1 reads SGHDT; CDR2 reads YYEEEE. Written as DNA, the CDR3 is TGTGCCAGCAGCGGGGACGGTCACAATGAGCAGTTCTTC. Translation gives CASSGDGHNEQFF.

This clonotype was seen at least ten times. This rearrangement joins TRBV2 to TRBJ2-6; no clear D. Trimming removed 8 bases at V and 4 bases at J, with 6 bases between. The CDR3 runs 12 residues. In germline, CDR1 is SNHLY, CDR2 FYNNEI. In nucleotides, the CDR3 is TGTGCCAGCGACTTGGGGGCCAACGTCCTGACTTTC. Its protein product is CASDLGANVLTF.

The chain employs TRBV4-1 and TRBJ1-1, with D possibly matching TRBD1 (6 bases). The length of the CDR3 is 15 residues. The germline V and J ends were trimmed by 0 bases and 5 bases, with 13 bases remaining between them. Germline V gene data show CDR1 as MGHRA and CDR2 as YSYEKL. This CDR3 reads CASSQERVQGTEAFF. The CDR3 DNA sequence: TGCGCCAGCAGCCAAGAAAGGGTACAGGGTACTGAAGCTTTCTTT.

This clonotype was seen many times. This chain connects TRBV2 to TRBJ2-7, with 9 nucleotides matching TRBD2. CDR1 and CDR2 (germline): SNHLY, FYNNEI. Unmatched junction bases numbered 6, after V lost 6 bases and J lost 6 bases. The CDR3 covers 13 residues. The CDR3 loop reads CASSGTSSSEQYF. CDR3 bases: TGTGCCAGCAGCGGGACTAGCAGCAGCGAGCAGTACTTC.

J is TRBJ2-2 and V is TRBV7-9, with 8 bases lining up with TRBD1. Looked up from germline, CDR1 is SEHNR and CDR2 is FQNEAQ (reference sequence). The CDR3 is made up of 15 amino acids. J gave up 6 bases and V 5 bases, and 8 bases lay outside the gene matches. CDR3 in DNA: TGTGCCAGCAGCACGGACAGGGTCGGACCCGGGGAGCTGTTTTTT. Translated: CASSTDRVGPGELFF.

This clonotype was observed at least ten times. This rearrangement joins TRBV3-1 to TRBJ2-5, with 8 bases fitting TRBD2. This CDR3 comprises 15 residues. Germline loops: CDR1 LGHDT, CDR2 YNNKEL (reference sequence). V was clipped by 2 bases and J by 3 bases; unmatched bases: 5. The CDR3 spells CASSQPGGGEETQYF. The CDR3, as DNA: TGTGCCAGCAGCCAACCCGGGGGGGGTGAAGAGACCCAGTACTTC.

This clonotype showed up many times. The J gene is TRBJ2-7, the V gene TRBV5-5, with a tentative D call TRBD2 (7 bases). The CDR3 covers 15 residues. In germline, CDR1 is SGHKS, CDR2 YYEKEE (reference sequence). Trimming shortened V by 3 bases and J by 6 bases, and 19 bases separated the two germline ends. The CDR3 DNA reads TGTGCCAGCAGCTCCCCCGGGGGGCCCCCGGCCGAGCAGTACTTC. It is translated as CASSSPGGPPAEQYF.

In its sample, this clonotype was seen many times. This chain uses TRBV6-1 with TRBJ1-3; no clear D gene. Looked up from germline, CDR1 is MNHNS and CDR2 is SASEGT. The CDR3 is made up of 15 amino acids. Trimming cost V 4 bases and J 6 bases, with 16 bases left between them. The CDR3 nucleotides are TGTGCCAGCAGTGGACGGTCTCGGCTGGTAAACACCATATATTTT. It codes for CASSGRSRLVNTIYF.

This clonotype occurred many times. The chain has TRBV28 and TRBJ2-7; D is possibly TRBD1 or TRBD2 (7 bases each). V lost 5 bases to trimming and J lost 6 bases, with 20 bases between them. Looked up from germline, CDR1 is MDHEN and CDR2 is SYDVKM. The length of the CDR3 is 15 residues. The CDR3 reads CASSPPQGGGLEQYF. CDR3 DNA sequence: TGTGCCAGCAGTCCGCCCCAGGGGGGGGGGCTCGAGCAGTACTTC.